This record looks at one T cell receptor (beta chain) sequence and its context. The antigen is undetermined. There are 13 residues in the CDR3. The V segment lost 4 bases and the J segment 8 bases; nucleotides outside the gene matches: 4. Looked up from germline, CDR1 is SGDLS and CDR2 is YYNGEE. The cohort excluded patients with autoimmune disease history or systemic immunosuppression. These data are taken from a study of OX40 agonist ivuxolimab in advanced cancers. On the study more broadly: Dose-escalation subjects each had hepatocellular carcinoma, melanoma, renal cell or head and neck cancer. Study-wide results and caveats: Dose levels from 0.1 to 3.0 mg/kg saw CD4+ and CD8+ blood T cells expand clonally by week 6.

This table comes from immunoSEQ multiplex PCR, and its TCRdb copy is limited to in-frame clones, with some not included. The data hold about 68,000 clones, with about 90% observed a single time. This clonotype was obtained from an adult with an advanced solid tumor such as melanoma, head and neck, liver or kidney cancer. This specimen consisted of CD4+ or CD8+ T cells sorted from blood, obtained in a trial of the OX40 agonist ivuxolimab. The V and J genes are TRBV9 and TRBJ2-1, with 9 bases lining up with TRBD1. The CDR3 DNA sequence: TGTGCCAGCAGCCCTTGGACAGGGGATGAGCAGTTCTTC. It encodes CASSPWTGDEQFF.